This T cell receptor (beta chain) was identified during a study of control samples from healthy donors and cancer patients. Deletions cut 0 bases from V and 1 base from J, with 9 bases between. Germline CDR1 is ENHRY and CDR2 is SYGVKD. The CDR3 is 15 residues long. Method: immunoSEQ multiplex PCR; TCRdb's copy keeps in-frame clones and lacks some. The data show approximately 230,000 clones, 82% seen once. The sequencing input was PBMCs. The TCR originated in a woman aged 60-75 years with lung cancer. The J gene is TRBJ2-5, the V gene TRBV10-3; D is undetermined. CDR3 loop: CAISESAVPQETQYF. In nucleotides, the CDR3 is TGTGCCATCAGTGAGTCGGCAGTACCCCAAGAGACCCAGTACTTC.